The rows below give T cell receptor beta chains drawn from one sample of a study of blood T cell repertoires in COVID-19. Profiled with immunoSEQ multiplex PCR; TCRdb holds only in-frame clones, not every one. The sample consists of approximately 220,000 clones, 90% of them appearing once. Sequencing was performed on PBMCs or T cells enriched from blood (not recorded which). Receptor source: a man aged 25-45 years who had been exposed to COVID-19. Each CDR3 is given with its conserved first and last residue. The order of the fields is CDR3 DNA, CDR3 protein, D gene, clone size, V gene, J gene, CDR3 length. A D gene is named only where the DNA matches it firmly. Some rows mark clone size as missing; the rest say once, few, many or name a class of expanded clone.

cdr3_nt: TGTGCCAGCAGCTTAGGAACCGGGACAGGGGGCACAGATACGCAGTATTTT; cdr3_aa: CASSLGTGTGGTDTQYF; d_call: TRBD1; clone_size: NA; v_call: TRBV7-9; j_call: TRBJ2-3; cdr3_length: 17
cdr3_nt: TGCGCCAGCAGACAACAAGAGACCCAGTACTTC; cdr3_aa: CASRQQETQYF; d_call: NA; clone_size: NA; v_call: TRBV5-1; j_call: TRBJ2-5; cdr3_length: 11
cdr3_nt: TGTGCCAGCAGTGAAGTAAACAGGGGCACAGATACGCAGTATTTT; cdr3_aa: CASSEVNRGTDTQYF; d_call: NA; clone_size: NA; v_call: TRBV2; j_call: TRBJ2-3; cdr3_length: 15
cdr3_nt: TGTGCCAGCAGCTCGCTCCCAGGGAACACTGAAGCTTTCTTT; cdr3_aa: CASSSLPGNTEAFF; d_call: NA; clone_size: NA; v_call: TRBV3-1/TRBV3-2; j_call: TRBJ1-1; cdr3_length: 14
cdr3_nt: TGTGCAACTCCTTTTCCGAGCACAGGGGGCCTCGAGAGCGCTGGAAACACCATATATTTT; cdr3_aa: CATPFPSTGGLESAGNTIYF; d_call: NA; clone_size: once; v_call: TRBV12-2; j_call: TRBJ1-3; cdr3_length: 20
cdr3_nt: TGTGCCAGCAACTTCACGCTTGGGGCCCCGAACTATGGCTACACCTTC; cdr3_aa: CASNFTLGAPNYGYTF; d_call: NA; clone_size: NA; v_call: TRBV6-4; j_call: TRBJ1-2; cdr3_length: 16
cdr3_nt: TGTGCCAGCAGCTTCCTAACAGGGCGATCTAACACTGAAGCTTTCTTT; cdr3_aa: CASSFLTGRSNTEAFF; d_call: NA; clone_size: NA; v_call: TRBV5-5; j_call: TRBJ1-1; cdr3_length: 16
cdr3_nt: TGTGCCATCAGTGAGTCGGGAGGGCACCGGGAGACCCAGTACTTC; cdr3_aa: CAISESGGHRETQYF; d_call: TRBD2; clone_size: NA; v_call: TRBV10-3; j_call: TRBJ2-5; cdr3_length: 15
cdr3_nt: TGTGCCAGCAGCTACGGGACAGGCACTTCTGACGAGCAGTACTTC; cdr3_aa: CASSYGTGTSDEQYF; d_call: TRBD1; clone_size: NA; v_call: TRBV11-1; j_call: TRBJ2-7; cdr3_length: 15
cdr3_nt: TGTGCCAGCACTTCGGGGGGAGAAGGAGATACGCAGTATTTT; cdr3_aa: CASTSGGEGDTQYF; d_call: TRBD2; clone_size: NA; v_call: TRBV11-2; j_call: TRBJ2-3; cdr3_length: 14
cdr3_nt: TGTGCCAGTAGAGCAGGACACCATAATTCACCCCTCCACTTT; cdr3_aa: CASRAGHHNSPLHF; d_call: NA; clone_size: NA; v_call: TRBV19; j_call: TRBJ1-6; cdr3_length: 14
cdr3_nt: TGTGCCTGGGAGACAACAGGAAACACTGAAGCTTTCTTT; cdr3_aa: CAWETTGNTEAFF; d_call: NA; clone_size: NA; v_call: TRBV30; j_call: TRBJ1-1; cdr3_length: 13
cdr3_nt: TGTGCCAGCAGCCCGGACAGGTCGGAGTCCTACGAGCAGTACTTC; cdr3_aa: CASSPDRSESYEQYF; d_call: TRBD1; clone_size: NA; v_call: TRBV6-5; j_call: TRBJ2-7; cdr3_length: 15
cdr3_nt: TGTGCCAGCAGTAAAAGAGATTATGGCTACACCTTC; cdr3_aa: CASSKRDYGYTF; d_call: NA; clone_size: NA; v_call: TRBV2; j_call: TRBJ1-2; cdr3_length: 12
cdr3_nt: TGTGCCAGCAGTCTAGGCCCTCAGCCCGGGGAGCTGTTTTTT; cdr3_aa: CASSLGPQPGELFF; d_call: NA; clone_size: NA; v_call: TRBV9; j_call: TRBJ2-2; cdr3_length: 14
cdr3_nt: TGTGCCATCAGGAGTACAGGGAAGAACACCGGGGAGCTGTTTTTT; cdr3_aa: CAIRSTGKNTGELFF; d_call: NA; clone_size: NA; v_call: TRBV10-3; j_call: TRBJ2-2; cdr3_length: 15
cdr3_nt: TGCGCCAGCGCCTACGGGAACACTGAAGCTTTCTTT; cdr3_aa: CASAYGNTEAFF; d_call: NA; clone_size: NA; v_call: TRBV4-1; j_call: TRBJ1-1; cdr3_length: 12
cdr3_nt: TGTGCCAGCAGCTTTGATAAGGGGGCAACCTACGAGCAGTACTTC; cdr3_aa: CASSFDKGATYEQYF; d_call: TRBD1; clone_size: once; v_call: TRBV7-2; j_call: TRBJ2-7; cdr3_length: 15
cdr3_nt: TGTGCCAGCAGCATACCACGGGACTCGTCTTACGAGCAGTACTTC; cdr3_aa: CASSIPRDSSYEQYF; d_call: NA; clone_size: NA; v_call: TRBV5-6; j_call: TRBJ2-7; cdr3_length: 15
cdr3_nt: TGTGCCAGCAGCTCATCCCCGGGAGTCCTGAGCACTGAAGCTTTCTTT; cdr3_aa: CASSSSPGVLSTEAFF; d_call: NA; clone_size: few; v_call: TRBV13; j_call: TRBJ1-1; cdr3_length: 16
cdr3_nt: TGTGCCAGCAGTTATCAATGGGGACAGGTTACAGATACGCAGTATTTT; cdr3_aa: CASSYQWGQVTDTQYF; d_call: TRBD1; clone_size: NA; v_call: TRBV6-2/TRBV6-3; j_call: TRBJ2-3; cdr3_length: 16
cdr3_nt: TGCAGTGCTAGTCGTCGGGCGGGGATCTACAATGAGCAGTTCTTC; cdr3_aa: CSASRRAGIYNEQFF; d_call: NA; clone_size: NA; v_call: TRBV20-1; j_call: TRBJ2-1; cdr3_length: 15
cdr3_nt: TGTGCCTGGGAGGGGTATGGCTACACCTTC; cdr3_aa: CAWEGYGYTF; d_call: NA; clone_size: once; v_call: TRBV30; j_call: TRBJ1-2; cdr3_length: 10
cdr3_nt: TGCGCCAGCAGCCAAACCGGGACTTGGGATGGCTACACCTTC; cdr3_aa: CASSQTGTWDGYTF; d_call: NA; clone_size: NA; v_call: TRBV4-1; j_call: TRBJ1-2; cdr3_length: 14
cdr3_nt: TGTGCCTGGAGCCCTGGCGGTCGGGGAGACAATTCACCCCTCCACTTT; cdr3_aa: CAWSPGGRGDNSPLHF; d_call: NA; clone_size: once; v_call: TRBV30; j_call: TRBJ1-6; cdr3_length: 16
cdr3_nt: TGCGCCAGCCTGGACAGCGAATCTAGCGAGCAGTACTTC; cdr3_aa: CASLDSESSEQYF; d_call: NA; clone_size: NA; v_call: TRBV4-1; j_call: TRBJ2-7; cdr3_length: 13
cdr3_nt: TGTGCCAGCAGTGAGTACAGGGCGGCGAACACTGAAGCTTTCTTT; cdr3_aa: CASSEYRAANTEAFF; d_call: NA; clone_size: once; v_call: TRBV2; j_call: TRBJ1-1; cdr3_length: 15
cdr3_nt: TGTGCCACTGATCGTTACAGGGGACGACAGCCCCAGCATTTT; cdr3_aa: CATDRYRGRQPQHF; d_call: TRBD1; clone_size: NA; v_call: TRBV28; j_call: TRBJ1-5; cdr3_length: 14
cdr3_nt: TGCGCCAGCAGCCCGACAGGGTTGGGGGAAAAACTGTTTTTT; cdr3_aa: CASSPTGLGEKLFF; d_call: TRBD1; clone_size: few; v_call: TRBV5-1; j_call: TRBJ1-4; cdr3_length: 14
cdr3_nt: TGCGCCAGCAGCTTAGTGACTAGCGGGGACACAGATACGCAGTATTTT; cdr3_aa: CASSLVTSGDTDTQYF; d_call: TRBD2; clone_size: NA; v_call: TRBV5-1; j_call: TRBJ2-3; cdr3_length: 16
cdr3_nt: TGCGCCAGCAGCCAAGATCCGGTACAGGGAGGAAACACCATATATTTT; cdr3_aa: CASSQDPVQGGNTIYF; d_call: NA; clone_size: NA; v_call: TRBV4-3; j_call: TRBJ1-3; cdr3_length: 16
cdr3_nt: TGTGCCAGCAGTTTGGGCAGGGGGATGGGGGAGCTGTTTTTT; cdr3_aa: CASSLGRGMGELFF; d_call: TRBD1; clone_size: NA; v_call: TRBV6-5; j_call: TRBJ2-2; cdr3_length: 14
cdr3_nt: TGTGCCAGCAGCTTAGATGGGCGTACAGGGGCTCGGAACACCATATATTTT; cdr3_aa: CASSLDGRTGARNTIYF; d_call: TRBD1; clone_size: NA; v_call: TRBV7-9; j_call: TRBJ1-3; cdr3_length: 17
cdr3_nt: TGTGCCAGCAGCATCGGGACAGCTTATGGCTACACCTTC; cdr3_aa: CASSIGTAYGYTF; d_call: TRBD1; clone_size: once; v_call: TRBV12-3/TRBV12-4; j_call: TRBJ1-2; cdr3_length: 13
cdr3_nt: TGTGCCAGCACTAAGACGCGGGAGGGTGGCTACACCTTC; cdr3_aa: CASTKTREGGYTF; d_call: NA; clone_size: NA; v_call: TRBV2; j_call: TRBJ1-2; cdr3_length: 13
cdr3_nt: TGTGCCAGCAGGCCAACCGGGAGAGACCTCTTGAACACTGAAGCTTTCTTT; cdr3_aa: CASRPTGRDLLNTEAFF; d_call: NA; clone_size: NA; v_call: TRBV28; j_call: TRBJ1-1; cdr3_length: 17
cdr3_nt: TGTGCCAGCAGCTTAAGGCAGGGCAATACCGGGGAGCTGTTTTTT; cdr3_aa: CASSLRQGNTGELFF; d_call: NA; clone_size: NA; v_call: TRBV7-9; j_call: TRBJ2-2; cdr3_length: 15
cdr3_nt: TGTGCCAGCAGCCAGCCAGGGGGCTATGGCTACACCTTC; cdr3_aa: CASSQPGGYGYTF; d_call: TRBD1; clone_size: NA; v_call: TRBV3-1/TRBV3-2; j_call: TRBJ1-2; cdr3_length: 13
cdr3_nt: TGCAGCACCCGGGACAGCCGAAACACTGAAGCTTTCTTT; cdr3_aa: CSTRDSRNTEAFF; d_call: TRBD1; clone_size: NA; v_call: TRBV29-1; j_call: TRBJ1-1; cdr3_length: 13
cdr3_nt: TGTGCCAGCAGCTTGGATCCAGGGGGCTCTAATTCACCCCTCCACTTT; cdr3_aa: CASSLDPGGSNSPLHF; d_call: TRBD1; clone_size: NA; v_call: TRBV5-5; j_call: TRBJ1-6; cdr3_length: 16
cdr3_nt: TGTGCCAGTAGTAAAGGGACAGGAGGCACTCAGCCCCAGCATTTT; cdr3_aa: CASSKGTGGTQPQHF; d_call: TRBD1; clone_size: NA; v_call: TRBV19; j_call: TRBJ1-5; cdr3_length: 15